These T cell receptor beta chains were read from a single sample in a study of T cell responses to AZD1222 COVID-19 vaccine. Libraries were prepared by immunoSEQ multiplex PCR; TCRdb keeps only in-frame clonotypes and omits some of them. The sample gives 110,000 to 150,000 clones, about 92% of which show up once; around 0.9% is in the top ten. The sequencing used peripheral blood, collected on day 0 of MenACWY control vaccination. All receptors derive from an adult in good health. The CDR3 runs from the conserved cysteine through the conserved F or W. Fields, in order: V gene, J gene, clone size, D gene, CDR3 DNA, CDR3 protein. A D gene is named only where the DNA matches it firmly. The listing skips clone size in some rows; elsewhere it reads once, few, many or a size class.

v_call: TRBV30; j_call: TRBJ2-7; clone_size: few; d_call: -; cdr3_nt: TGTGCCTGGAGTAAAGGGACCCCCTACTACGAGCAGTACTTC; cdr3_aa: CAWSKGTPYYEQYF
v_call: TRBV19; j_call: TRBJ2-1; clone_size: -; d_call: TRBD1; cdr3_nt: TGTGCCAGTAGTAAGAGGGACAGGGGGACTAATGAGCAGTTCTTC; cdr3_aa: CASSKRDRGTNEQFF
v_call: TRBV28; j_call: TRBJ2-7; clone_size: -; d_call: TRBD1; cdr3_nt: TGTGCCAGCAGTACAGGGGAATGGTCCTACGAGCAGTACTTC; cdr3_aa: CASSTGEWSYEQYF
v_call: TRBV6-6; j_call: TRBJ1-3; clone_size: -; d_call: TRBD1; cdr3_nt: TGTGCCAGCAGACTTACAGGGGATGGAAACACCATATATTTT; cdr3_aa: CASRLTGDGNTIYF
v_call: TRBV10-3; j_call: TRBJ1-5; clone_size: -; d_call: TRBD1; cdr3_nt: TGTGCCATAAGTCGGACAGGGAATCTACGCAATCAGCCCCAGCATTTT; cdr3_aa: CAISRTGNLRNQPQHF
v_call: TRBV30; j_call: TRBJ2-7; clone_size: -; d_call: TRBD2; cdr3_nt: TGTGCCTGGAGTCCCCAAGGGACTAGCGGGATGGAGTACTTC; cdr3_aa: CAWSPQGTSGMEYF
v_call: TRBV3-1/TRBV3-2; j_call: TRBJ1-2; clone_size: -; d_call: -; cdr3_nt: TGTGCCAGCAGCCAAGGGATCCATGGCTACACCTTC; cdr3_aa: CASSQGIHGYTF
v_call: TRBV28; j_call: TRBJ1-2; clone_size: -; d_call: -; cdr3_nt: TGTGCCAGCAGTTTGAAAGGGAACTATGGCTACACCTTC; cdr3_aa: CASSLKGNYGYTF
v_call: TRBV6-5; j_call: TRBJ1-1; clone_size: -; d_call: -; cdr3_nt: TGTGCCAGCAGCTACGGGGCAACTGAAGCTTTCTTT; cdr3_aa: CASSYGATEAFF
v_call: TRBV6-5; j_call: TRBJ1-5; clone_size: -; d_call: -; cdr3_nt: TGTGCCAGCAGTTTTCAGGACAGAAATCAGCCCCAGCATTTT; cdr3_aa: CASSFQDRNQPQHF
v_call: TRBV27; j_call: TRBJ2-1; clone_size: -; d_call: TRBD2; cdr3_nt: TGTGCCAGCAGGACCCGGGGACTAGCGTTGTACAATGAGCAGTTCTTC; cdr3_aa: CASRTRGLALYNEQFF
v_call: TRBV10-1; j_call: TRBJ2-3; clone_size: -; d_call: TRBD2; cdr3_nt: TGCGCCAGCAGTGCGCAGGGAAGGACTAGCGGGACCACAGATACGCAGTATTTT; cdr3_aa: CASSAQGRTSGTTDTQYF
v_call: TRBV12-3/TRBV12-4; j_call: TRBJ2-7; clone_size: -; d_call: -; cdr3_nt: TGTGCCAGCAGATCCTTCTACGAGCAGTACTTC; cdr3_aa: CASRSFYEQYF
v_call: TRBV11-2; j_call: TRBJ1-2; clone_size: once; d_call: -; cdr3_nt: TGTGCCAGCAGCTTAGGTCCCCCGGCTGGCTACACCTTC; cdr3_aa: CASSLGPPAGYTF
v_call: TRBV5-4; j_call: TRBJ1-6; clone_size: -; d_call: -; cdr3_nt: TGTGCCAGCAGCTCGAGTTGGGAGTCACCCCTCCACTTT; cdr3_aa: CASSSSWESPLHF
v_call: TRBV6-4; j_call: TRBJ2-3; clone_size: -; d_call: -; cdr3_nt: TGTGCCAGCAGTGTTAGCGCCCATGGGACAGATACGCAGTATTTT; cdr3_aa: CASSVSAHGTDTQYF
v_call: TRBV3-1/TRBV3-2; j_call: TRBJ2-7; clone_size: -; d_call: TRBD1; cdr3_nt: TGTGCCAGCAGCCCCGGGACAGGGACCTACGAGCAGTACTTC; cdr3_aa: CASSPGTGTYEQYF
v_call: TRBV10-3; j_call: TRBJ1-2; clone_size: -; d_call: -; cdr3_nt: TGTGCCATCAGTGAGTCGTACAGAAACTATGGCTACACCTTC; cdr3_aa: CAISESYRNYGYTF
v_call: TRBV29-1; j_call: TRBJ1-5; clone_size: -; d_call: -; cdr3_nt: TGCAGCGTCCTCTCCGGGGGCGAGGCTCAGCCCCAGCATTTT; cdr3_aa: CSVLSGGEAQPQHF
v_call: TRBV11-1; j_call: TRBJ1-6; clone_size: -; d_call: -; cdr3_nt: TGTGCCAGCACCCAAGGACAGATGAGTAATTCACCCCTCCACTTT; cdr3_aa: CASTQGQMSNSPLHF
v_call: TRBV20-1; j_call: TRBJ2-3; clone_size: -; d_call: -; cdr3_nt: TGCAGTGCTAGTCCTTTCGCAGGGCCGTCCCCAGATACGCAGTATTTT; cdr3_aa: CSASPFAGPSPDTQYF
v_call: TRBV4-1; j_call: TRBJ1-5; clone_size: once; d_call: TRBD1; cdr3_nt: TGCGCCAGCAGCCCTCGGACAGGGGAGGAGCCCCAGCATTTT; cdr3_aa: CASSPRTGEEPQHF
v_call: TRBV19; j_call: TRBJ2-2; clone_size: -; d_call: TRBD1; cdr3_nt: TGTGCCAGTAGTCTATCGGGACAGGGAGGCACCGGGGAGCTGTTTTTT; cdr3_aa: CASSLSGQGGTGELFF
v_call: TRBV7-8; j_call: TRBJ2-7; clone_size: -; d_call: -; cdr3_nt: TGTGCCAGCTTTCCCATAGGGAATCTTCGGGGGGAGCAGTACTTC; cdr3_aa: CASFPIGNLRGEQYF
v_call: TRBV27; j_call: TRBJ2-2; clone_size: -; d_call: TRBD2; cdr3_nt: TGTGCCAGCAGTGGACTAGCGGGGGCAGGCACCGGGGAGCTGTTTTTT; cdr3_aa: CASSGLAGAGTGELFF
v_call: TRBV29-1; j_call: TRBJ1-1; clone_size: -; d_call: TRBD1; cdr3_nt: TGCAGCGCGGACAGGGAGGGTACCACTGAAGCTTTCTTT; cdr3_aa: CSADREGTTEAFF
v_call: TRBV4-3; j_call: TRBJ1-5; clone_size: -; d_call: -; cdr3_nt: TGCGCCAGCAGCCAAGATTTCGGGGGTTATCAGCCCCAGCATTTT; cdr3_aa: CASSQDFGGYQPQHF
v_call: TRBV14; j_call: TRBJ2-1; clone_size: -; d_call: TRBD1; cdr3_nt: TGTGCCAGCAGCCAACGTTTCCCGGGACAGGGCCATGAGCAGTTCTTC; cdr3_aa: CASSQRFPGQGHEQFF
v_call: TRBV19; j_call: TRBJ1-5; clone_size: -; d_call: -; cdr3_nt: TGTGCCAGTAGACCCGGGACCCGGACTAATCAGCCCCAGCATTTT; cdr3_aa: CASRPGTRTNQPQHF
v_call: TRBV28; j_call: TRBJ1-2; clone_size: -; d_call: -; cdr3_nt: TGTGCCAGCAGTCCCGCGGACGCTAACTATGGCTACACCTTC; cdr3_aa: CASSPADANYGYTF
v_call: TRBV5-1; j_call: TRBJ1-2; clone_size: -; d_call: -; cdr3_nt: TGCGCCAGCAGCTTGGAGGCCAGTCGGGGCTATGGCTACACCTTC; cdr3_aa: CASSLEASRGYGYTF
v_call: TRBV18; j_call: TRBJ2-1; clone_size: -; d_call: -; cdr3_nt: TGTGCCAGCTCACCAAGGGGGGGGGATGAGCAGTTCTTC; cdr3_aa: CASSPRGGDEQFF
v_call: TRBV18; j_call: TRBJ1-1; clone_size: once; d_call: -; cdr3_nt: TGTGCCAGCTCCCTCAAGAACGAAAACACTGAAGCTTTCTTT; cdr3_aa: CASSLKNENTEAFF
v_call: TRBV5-6; j_call: TRBJ1-2; clone_size: -; d_call: -; cdr3_nt: TGTGCCAGCAGCTTAGGGGGAGGACTCAACTATGGCTACACCTTC; cdr3_aa: CASSLGGGLNYGYTF
v_call: TRBV18; j_call: TRBJ1-1; clone_size: -; d_call: -; cdr3_nt: TGTGCCAGCTCCATAAACAAATTACCTAACACTGAAGCTTTCTTT; cdr3_aa: CASSINKLPNTEAFF
v_call: TRBV27; j_call: TRBJ1-6; clone_size: once; d_call: -; cdr3_nt: TGTGCCAGCAGTTTATTGGGCGTCTCACCCCTCCACTTT; cdr3_aa: CASSLLGVSPLHF
v_call: TRBV9; j_call: TRBJ2-2; clone_size: -; d_call: -; cdr3_nt: TGTGCCAGCAGCGCGGGGAGCAGGGTGGTCACCGGGGAGCTGTTTTTT; cdr3_aa: CASSAGSRVVTGELFF
v_call: TRBV15; j_call: TRBJ1-5; clone_size: -; d_call: TRBD1; cdr3_nt: TGTGCCACCAGCACCCTCGACAGGGGACAGCAGCCCCAGCATTTT; cdr3_aa: CATSTLDRGQQPQHF